The sequence of this TCR beta chain was determined in a study of cytomegalovirus exposure and HLA in healthy donors. Method: immunoSEQ multiplex PCR; TCRdb's copy keeps in-frame clones and lacks some. Of a few hundred thousand clones listed, 86% were seen once; the top ten hold under 0.95%. Germline CDR1 MDHEN, CDR2 SYDVKM. CDR3 size: 15 residues. V was clipped by 3 bases and J by 0 bases, with 10 bases between them. The rearrangement uses TRBV28 and TRBJ2-3; tentative D call: TRBD2 (6 bases). The TCR was taken from a woman between 18 and 30 years old in good health and CMV-seronegative. Sequenced input: PBMCs. In nucleotides, the CDR3 is TGTGCCAGCAGTTTCGGGCTAGCGAGCACAGATACGCAGTATTTT. Its translation: CASSFGLASTDTQYF.